The clone carrying this T cell receptor (beta chain) showed up just a few times. Germline CDR1 SGHRS, CDR2 YFSETQ. V gave up 0 bases and J gave up 8 bases, with 14 bases separating them. The CDR3 is 14 amino acids. This record belongs to a study of blood T cell repertoires in COVID-19. How the authors handled the data: It was from reference gene primer amplification that nucleated cell counts were estimated. Some clones are missing from TCRdb's copy, which holds only in-frame ones; the method was immunoSEQ multiplex PCR. V and J calls and clone size are copied from that table; D and trimming were computed from the DNA. The sample includes some 200,000 clones, roughly 80% seen only once; the top ten take roughly 14%.

The chain carries TRBV5-1 and TRBJ1-2; D gene unclear. The sequencing input was peripheral blood. The receptor was derived from a man aged 25-40 years with active or convalescent COVID-19. CDR3 in amino acids: CASSLETGGGGYTF. The CDR3 region has the DNA TGCGCCAGCAGCTTGGAGACGGGCGGAGGAGGCTACACCTTC.